This TCR beta chain was obtained from a study of blood T cell repertoires in COVID-19. Overall study context: T cells, B-cell-depleted T cells, or PBMCs provided the cDNA or gDNA that served as material.

In the authors' workflow: Estimation of nucleated cell counts was performed using reference gene primer amplification. TCRdb's table, derived via immunoSEQ multiplex PCR, lists solely in-frame clones and lacks some. For V, J and clone size, that table is used; D and trimming come from the DNA. This table has under 200,000 clones, over 70% appearing once. Which cohort a participant joined came from the clinical history participants gave. Cohort 3 donors counted as recovered after two negative PCRs, clearance, or resolved symptoms. The specimen was PBMCs or T cells enriched from blood (not recorded which). The clonotype comes from a woman in her sixties or seventies who had recovered from COVID-19.

CDR3 bases: TGTGCCACCAGTGAGGCGATGGGGAGCTCCTACAATGAGCAGTTCTTC. This gives the protein CATSEAMGSSYNEQFF. This chain uses TRBV24-1 with TRBJ2-1; possible D gene TRBD2, 5 bases. CDR3 length: 16 residues. In germline, CDR1 is KGHDR, CDR2 SFDVKD. The V end lost 4 bases, the J end lost 0 bases, and 12 bases lay between the germline ends.